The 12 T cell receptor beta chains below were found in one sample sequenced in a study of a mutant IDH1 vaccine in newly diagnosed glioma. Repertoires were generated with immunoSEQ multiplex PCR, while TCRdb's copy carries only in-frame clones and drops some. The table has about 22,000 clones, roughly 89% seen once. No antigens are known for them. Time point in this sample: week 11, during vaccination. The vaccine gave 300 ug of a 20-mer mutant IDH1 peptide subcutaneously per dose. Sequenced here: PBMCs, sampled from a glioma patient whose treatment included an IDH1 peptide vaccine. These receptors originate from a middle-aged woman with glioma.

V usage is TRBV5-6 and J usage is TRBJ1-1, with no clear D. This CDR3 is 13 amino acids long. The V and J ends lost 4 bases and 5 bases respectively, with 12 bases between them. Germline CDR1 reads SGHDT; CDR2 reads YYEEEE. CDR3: CASSRWVVTEAFF. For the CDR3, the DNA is TGTGCCAGCAGCCGTTGGGTGGTGACTGAAGCTTTCTTT.

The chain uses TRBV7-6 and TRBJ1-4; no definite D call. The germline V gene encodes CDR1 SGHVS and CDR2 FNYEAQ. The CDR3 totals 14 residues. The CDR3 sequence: CATRSGATNEKLFF. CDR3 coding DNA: TGTGCTACCAGATCCGGGGCAACTAATGAAAAACTGTTTTTT. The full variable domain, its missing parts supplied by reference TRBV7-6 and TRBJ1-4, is GAGVSQSPRYKVTKRGQDVALRCDPISGHVSLYWYRQALGQGPEFLTYFNYEAQQDKSGLPNDRFSAERPEGSISTLTIQRTEQRDSAMYRCATRSGATNEKLFFGSGTQLSVL.

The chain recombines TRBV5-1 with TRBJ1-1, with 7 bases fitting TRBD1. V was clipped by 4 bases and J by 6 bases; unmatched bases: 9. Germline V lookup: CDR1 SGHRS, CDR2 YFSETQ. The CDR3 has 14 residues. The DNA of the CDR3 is TGCGCCAGCAGCGAGGGACAGACCACCCCTGAAGCTTTCTTT. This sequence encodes CASSEGQTTPEAFF.

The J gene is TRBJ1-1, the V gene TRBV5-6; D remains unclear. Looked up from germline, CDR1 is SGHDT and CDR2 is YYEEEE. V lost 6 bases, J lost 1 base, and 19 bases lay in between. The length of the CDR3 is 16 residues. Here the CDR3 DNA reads TGTGCCAGCACTCCCAAGGGTAAAACACGGAACACTGAAGCTTTCTTT. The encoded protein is CASTPKGKTRNTEAFF.

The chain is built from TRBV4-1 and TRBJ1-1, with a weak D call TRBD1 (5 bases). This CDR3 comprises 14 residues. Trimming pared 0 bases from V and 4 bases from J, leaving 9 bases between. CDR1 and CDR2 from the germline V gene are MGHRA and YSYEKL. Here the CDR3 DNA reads TGCGCCAGCAGCCAAGAGTGGGGGACCACTGAAGCTTTCTTT. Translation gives CASSQEWGTTEAFF.

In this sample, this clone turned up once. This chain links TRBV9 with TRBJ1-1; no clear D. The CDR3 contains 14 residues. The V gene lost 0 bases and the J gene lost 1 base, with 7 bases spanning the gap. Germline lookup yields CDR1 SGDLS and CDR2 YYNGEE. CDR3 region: CASSVGGRNTEAFF. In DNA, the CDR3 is TGTGCCAGCAGCGTAGGAGGGAGGAACACTGAAGCTTTCTTT.

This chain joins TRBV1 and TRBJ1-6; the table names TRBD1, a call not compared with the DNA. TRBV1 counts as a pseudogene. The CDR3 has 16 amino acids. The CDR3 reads CTSRHKGAWDNSPLHF. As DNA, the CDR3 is TGCACCAGCAGACATAAGGGGGCGTGGGATAATTCACCCCTCCACTTT.

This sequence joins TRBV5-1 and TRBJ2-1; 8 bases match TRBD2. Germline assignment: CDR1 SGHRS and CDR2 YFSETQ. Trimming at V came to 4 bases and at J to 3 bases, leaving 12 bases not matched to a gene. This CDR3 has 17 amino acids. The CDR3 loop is CASSPVFAAGGYNEQFF. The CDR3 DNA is TGCGCCAGCAGCCCGGTCTTCGCGGCGGGGGGCTACAATGAGCAGTTCTTC.

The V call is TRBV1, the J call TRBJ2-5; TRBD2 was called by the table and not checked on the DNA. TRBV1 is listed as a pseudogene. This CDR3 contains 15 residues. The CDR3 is CTSSPRTSGGPPGYF. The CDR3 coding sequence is TGCACCAGCAGCCCTCGGACTAGCGGCGGTCCCCCTGGGTACTTC.

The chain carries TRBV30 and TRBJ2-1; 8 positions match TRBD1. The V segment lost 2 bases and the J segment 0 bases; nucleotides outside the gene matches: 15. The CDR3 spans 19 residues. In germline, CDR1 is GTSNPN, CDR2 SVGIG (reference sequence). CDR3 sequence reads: CAWSITGGLGRSSYNEQFF. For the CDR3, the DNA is TGTGCCTGGAGTATAACAGGGGGTTTGGGCCGAAGCTCCTACAATGAGCAGTTCTTC.

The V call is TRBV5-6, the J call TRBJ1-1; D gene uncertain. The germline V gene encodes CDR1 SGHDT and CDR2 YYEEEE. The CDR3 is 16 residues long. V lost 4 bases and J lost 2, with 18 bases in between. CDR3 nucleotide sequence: TGTGCCAGCAGCCCTCGCAGAATGAGCCTAAACACTGAAGCTTTCTTT. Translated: CASSPRRMSLNTEAFF.

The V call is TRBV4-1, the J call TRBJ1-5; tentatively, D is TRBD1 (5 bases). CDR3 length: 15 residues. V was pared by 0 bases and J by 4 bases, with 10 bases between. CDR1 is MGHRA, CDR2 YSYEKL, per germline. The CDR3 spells CASSQDQGRNQPQHF. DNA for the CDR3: TGCGCCAGCAGCCAAGATCAGGGAAGGAATCAGCCCCAGCATTTT.